Shown below are 30 T cell receptor beta chains from a single sample sequenced in a study of T cell responses to AZD1222 COVID-19 vaccine. Only in-frame clones appear in the TCRdb table, and some are missing; sequencing was by immunoSEQ multiplex PCR. This sample yields about 260,000 clones, of which roughly 93% are seen a single time; 0.5% to 0.7% belongs to the top ten. This specimen was peripheral blood, taken on day 0 of AZD1222 vaccination. These receptors all stem from an adult in good health.

Points on this clone: Additional DNA sequences in this sample encode the identical CDR3. The chain combines TRBV5-1 with TRBJ2-3; 13 bases map to TRBD2. Germline trimming cut 4 bases from V and 1 base from J; bases unmatched to any gene: 3. The germline CDR1 and CDR2 sequences are SGHRS and YFSETQ. The CDR3 is made up of 16 amino acids. The CDR3 DNA reads as TGCGCCAGCAGCCTTGGACTAGCGGGGGGCACAGATACGCAGTATTTT. This encodes CASSLGLAGGTDTQYF.

The J gene is TRBJ2-7, the V gene TRBV6-5; TRBD1 is a possible D gene (5 bases). CDR1 and CDR2 (germline): MNHEY, SVGAGI. V was cut by 6 bases and J by 0 bases, with 15 bases left in between. The CDR3 consists of 15 residues. The DNA for the CDR3 is TGTGCCAGCAGAAGAAGGGGCCAGAGCTCCTACGAGCAGTACTTC. The encoded protein is CASRRRGQSSYEQYF.

The chain carries TRBV7-3 and TRBJ2-3; no reliable D call. The germline CDR1 and CDR2 sequences are SGHTA and FQGTGA. V shed 5 bases and J shed 1 base, with 13 bases lying between them. This CDR3 region has 15 residues. The CDR3 spells CASSARSGRTDTQYF. In nucleotides, the CDR3 is TGTGCCAGCAGCGCAAGATCTGGGCGCACAGATACGCAGTATTTT.

This chain connects TRBV5-4 to TRBJ2-5, with D tentatively TRBD1 (6 bases). Germline loops: CDR1 SGHNT, CDR2 YYREEE (reference sequence). V gave up 4 bases and J gave up 5 bases, with 21 bases separating them. CDR3 length equals 16 residues. CDR3 protein: CASSPRTASRGETQYF. The CDR3 DNA reads TGTGCCAGCAGCCCCAGGACAGCCTCCCGAGGGGAGACCCAGTACTTC.

The chain employs TRBV4-3 and TRBJ1-5; a weak D match, TRBD1 (6 bases). The CDR3 totals 17 residues. V gave up 1 base and J gave up 1 base, with 14 bases separating them. Looked up from germline, CDR1 is LGHNA and CDR2 is YSLEER. The CDR3, as DNA: TGCGCCAGCAGCCAAGTTTGGCCGGGGGCGAGCAATCAGCCCCAGCATTTT. Its protein product is CASSQVWPGASNQPQHF.

A single count supports this clone. The chain couples TRBV5-1 to TRBJ2-7; D remains unclear. CDR3 length: 14 amino acids. CDR1 is SGHRS, CDR2 YFSETQ, per germline. The V end lost 2 bases, the J end lost 5 bases, and 14 bases lay between the germline ends. CDR3 sequence: CASSFGVHEDEQYF. As DNA, the CDR3 is TGCGCCAGCAGCTTTGGGGTCCATGAGGACGAGCAGTACTTC.

The chain employs TRBV2 and TRBJ1-3, with D perhaps TRBD1 (6 bases). V shed 6 bases and J shed 2 bases, with 14 bases lying between them. Germline V gene data show CDR1 as SNHLY and CDR2 as FYNNEI. This CDR3 spans 15 amino acids. CDR3 region: CASRTSDSPGNTIYF. The CDR3 DNA is TGTGCCAGCAGAACCTCGGACAGTCCTGGAAACACCATATATTTT.

This clone has only a few counts. The gene calls are TRBV25-1 and TRBJ2-2; TRBD1 is a possible D gene (5 bases). The germline V and J ends were trimmed by 4 bases and 6 bases, with 15 bases remaining between them. Germline V gene sequence: CDR1 MGHDK, CDR2 SYGVNS. The length of the CDR3 is 15 residues. In nucleotides, the CDR3 is TGTGCCAGCAGTGGCAACAGGCACCCACCCGGGGAGCTGTTTTTT. Translated, it gives CASSGNRHPPGELFF.

This rearrangement joins TRBV7-3 to TRBJ1-1; perhaps TRBD1 as D (6 bases). This CDR3 comprises 14 residues. The V gene lost 5 bases and the J gene lost 1 base, with 11 bases spanning the gap. The germline gives CDR1 SGHTA, CDR2 FQGTGA. The CDR3 nucleotides are TGTGCCAGCAGCCCCCAGGGGCAGAACACTGAAGCTTTCTTT. It specifies CASSPQGQNTEAFF.

This sequence joins TRBV5-1 and TRBJ2-5, with a weak D call TRBD2 (5 bases). Germline CDR1 SGHRS, CDR2 YFSETQ. Trimming stripped 0 bases from V and 9 bases from J, with 15 bases between. The CDR3 extends over 14 amino acids. The CDR3 spells CASSLEPLGLAQYF. CDR3 sequence (DNA): TGCGCCAGCAGCTTGGAGCCTCTAGGACTGGCCCAGTACTTC.

The rearrangement joins TRBV19 to TRBJ2-7; TRBD1 might be the D (6 bases). CDR3 length: 13 amino acids. The V gene's germline CDR1 is LNHDA and CDR2 SQIVND (reference sequence). Trimming left V 10 bases short and J 2 bases short, with 15 bases between. CDR3 protein: CATSRDNAYEQYF. CDR3 nucleotide sequence: TGTGCCACCAGCCGGGACAATGCCTACGAGCAGTACTTC.

V and J are TRBV7-9 and TRBJ2-2; D not certain. V dropped 3 bases and J dropped 6 bases, with 5 bases sitting between them. The CDR3 extends over 12 amino acids. The germline gives CDR1 SEHNR, CDR2 FQNEAQ (reference sequence). The CDR3 sequence is CASSFRSGELFF. CDR3 DNA: TGTGCCAGCAGCTTTCGGTCCGGGGAGCTGTTTTTT.

V usage is TRBV4-1 and J usage is TRBJ2-4, with 10 bases fitting TRBD2. In germline, CDR1 is MGHRA, CDR2 YSYEKL. The CDR3 length is 17 residues. V gave up 0 bases and J gave up 6 bases; unmatched junction bases: 8. The CDR3 nucleotides are TGCGCCAGCAGCCAAGAGGAGCGGGGGGGCCGCGGAAACATTCAGTACTTC. It is translated as CASSQEERGGRGNIQYF.

This rearrangement joins TRBV7-2 to TRBJ1-1; D uncertain. The CDR3 extends over 14 amino acids. V lost 0 bases, J lost 4 bases, and 9 bases lay in between. CDR1 is SGHTA and CDR2 is FQGNSA in the germline V gene. The CDR3 coding sequence is TGTGCCAGCAGCTTAGCCCTGTCTCGCACTGAAGCTTTCTTT. Its protein product is CASSLALSRTEAFF.

This chain connects TRBV5-1 to TRBJ2-1; no firm D call. The CDR3 extends over 16 amino acids. CDR1 is SGHRS and CDR2 is YFSETQ in the germline V gene. The V end was cut by 0 bases, the J end by 0 bases, with 10 bases between. The CDR3 loop reads CASSLAAASSYNEQFF. The CDR3 DNA follows: TGCGCCAGCAGCTTGGCCGCAGCGAGCTCCTACAATGAGCAGTTCTTC.

J is TRBJ1-1 and V is TRBV5-1, with 9 bases matching TRBD1. Trimming removed 4 bases from V and 3 bases from J; junction bases left unmatched: 7. The CDR3 has 15 residues. CDR1 is SGHRS, CDR2 YFSETQ, per germline. In DNA, the CDR3 is TGCGCCAGCAGCCCATACCGGGACAGGGACACTGAAGCTTTCTTT. As protein: CASSPYRDRDTEAFF. Drawing the rest from reference TRBV5-1 and TRBJ1-1, the complete variable domain is KAGVTQTPRYLIKTRGQQVTLSCSPISGHRSVSWYQQTPGQGLQFLFEYFSETQRNKGNFPGRFSGRQFSNSRSEMNVSTLELGDSALYLCASSPYRDRDTEAFFGQGTRLTVV.

The chain has TRBV5-1 and TRBJ2-5; D ambiguous. Germline loops: CDR1 SGHRS, CDR2 YFSETQ. V shed 0 bases and J shed 3 bases, with 6 bases lying between them. CDR3 length: 13 amino acids. The CDR3 loop reads CASSLGQEETQYF. The DNA for the CDR3 is TGCGCCAGCAGCTTGGGCCAGGAAGAGACCCAGTACTTC.

V usage is TRBV27 and J usage is TRBJ1-2, with 12 bases identical to TRBD1. The CDR3 sequence is 15 residues long. V was clipped by 2 bases and J by 8 bases; unmatched bases: 6. Germline-derived CDR1 and CDR2 are MNHEY and SMNVEV (reference sequence). DNA of the CDR3: TGTGCCAGCAGTTTAGGGACAGGGGGCGCGGGCGGCTACACCTTC. Its protein is CASSLGTGGAGGYTF.

V gene TRBV10-3 combines with J gene TRBJ1-1, with D uncertain. This CDR3 has 17 residues. The germline V gene has CDR1 ENHRY and CDR2 SYGVKD. With 0 bases removed from V and 0 bases from J, the gap between germline ends came to 14 bases. Here the CDR3 reads CAISESWAGSVNTEAFF. The CDR3 bases are TGTGCCATCAGTGAGTCGTGGGCCGGTAGTGTGAACACTGAAGCTTTCTTT.

The gene calls are TRBV7-2 and TRBJ2-7; 9 bases match TRBD1. This CDR3 region has 15 residues. Germline CDR1 and CDR2: SGHTA and FQGNSA. The V gene end was trimmed by 2 bases and the J gene end by 2 bases; junction bases not matched to a gene: 4. The CDR3 nucleotides are TGTGCCAGCAGCTTAACCGGGACAGGGACCTACGAGCAGTACTTC. It translates to CASSLTGTGTYEQYF.

The V call is TRBV28, the J call TRBJ1-1; no reliable D call. In germline, CDR1 is MDHEN, CDR2 SYDVKM. The CDR3 loop spans 12 amino acids. V was shortened by 6 bases and J by 6 bases, with 11 bases between the two germline ends. CDR3 sequence: CASSPPGPEAFF. The DNA for the CDR3 is TGTGCCAGCAGCCCCCCGGGTCCTGAAGCTTTCTTT.

The genes are TRBV28 and TRBJ2-7; 13 nucleotides match TRBD2. This CDR3 has 15 amino acids. V lost 10 bases and J lost 7; bases outside the gene matches: 13. In germline, CDR1 is MDHEN, CDR2 SYDVKM. The DNA of the CDR3 is TGTGCCACCCGGAGGACTAGCGGGAGTGACAGAGAGCAGTACTTC. This codes for CATRRTSGSDREQYF.

The chain combines TRBV7-6 with TRBJ1-5; the match to TRBD1 covers 8 bases. CDR1 and CDR2 from the germline V gene are SGHVS and FNYEAQ. J gave up 6 bases and V 5 bases, and 3 bases lay outside the gene matches. CDR3 length equals 13 residues. DNA of the CDR3: TGTGCCAGCAGCCAAGACAGGGGTCAGCCCCAGCATTTT. It translates to CASSQDRGQPQHF.

The chain employs TRBV28 and TRBJ1-2; tentative D call: TRBD1 (5 bases). Trimming took off 3 bases at V and 3 bases at J, with 11 bases between the two ends. The CDR3 totals 14 residues. Germline CDR1 and CDR2: MDHEN and SYDVKM. CDR3 in amino acids: CASSFTGGYYGYTF. Here the CDR3 DNA reads TGTGCCAGCAGTTTCACCGGGGGATACTATGGCTACACCTTC.

This chain links TRBV23-1 with TRBJ2-7; TRBD2 is a possible D gene (6 bases). TRBV23-1 is an ORF for which the function is uncertain. The CDR3 consists of 18 residues. V dropped 1 base and J dropped 0 bases, with 19 bases sitting between them. In DNA form, the CDR3 reads TGCGCCAGCAGTCAATGGAGGAGGGAGCCCCTCCGCTCCTACGAGCAGTACTTC. This encodes CASSQWRREPLRSYEQYF.

The chain combines TRBV10-3 with TRBJ1-1; weak D call: TRBD1 (6 bases). V lost 4 bases and J 6 bases, leaving 21 bases between the germline ends. This CDR3 is built from 16 residues. CDR1 ENHRY and CDR2 SYGVKD come from the germline V gene. This CDR3 is CAISVGGPATGSEAFF. In DNA form, the CDR3 reads TGTGCCATCAGTGTAGGTGGACCCGCCACAGGGTCTGAAGCTTTCTTT.

V and J are TRBV6-1 and TRBJ2-7, with TRBD1 as a possible D gene (5 bases). Germline V gene lookup returns CDR1 MNHNS and CDR2 SASEGT. The V end lost 3 bases, the J end lost 4 bases, and 13 bases lay between the germline ends. This CDR3 is 14 amino acids long. This CDR3 reads CASSDGQGWYEQYF. The CDR3 DNA follows: TGTGCCAGCAGTGACGGCCAGGGATGGTACGAGCAGTACTTC.

The V gene is TRBV28, the J gene TRBJ1-1, with D possibly being TRBD1 (5 bases). Germline CDR1 reads MDHEN; CDR2 reads SYDVKM. CDR3 size: 13 residues. V gave up 2 bases and J gave up 4 bases, with 8 bases separating them. The CDR3 protein is CASSLRQGTEAFF. CDR3 DNA sequence: TGTGCCAGCAGTTTAAGGCAGGGCACTGAAGCTTTCTTT. The whole variable domain, remainder taken from reference TRBV28 and TRBJ1-1, is DVKVTQSSRYLVKRTGEKVFLECVQDMDHENMFWYRQDPGLGLRLIYFSYDVKMKEKGDIPEGYSVSREKKERFSLILESASTNQTSMYLCASSLRQGTEAFFGQGTRLTVV.

The rearrangement links TRBV2 to TRBJ2-7, with TRBD2 identical over 8 bases. The CDR3 sequence is 16 residues long. The junction had 9 bases not matched to a gene; V was cut back by 1 base and J by 4 bases. The germline gives CDR1 SNHLY, CDR2 FYNNEI. The DNA of the CDR3 is TGTGCCAGCAGTGAAGGGGGGTCAGCGGGAGCGTACGAGCAGTACTTC. Protein sequence: CASSEGGSAGAYEQYF.

This clone was detected only once. The chain has TRBV7-9 and TRBJ1-1; no clear D. CDR1 SEHNR and CDR2 FQNEAQ come from the germline V gene (reference sequence). Trimming pared 6 bases from V and 1 base from J, leaving 9 bases between. This CDR3 comprises 13 residues. The CDR3 spells CASRETPNTEAFF. The CDR3 DNA is TGTGCCAGCAGAGAGACACCGAACACTGAAGCTTTCTTT. The full variable domain, completed using reference TRBV7-9 and TRBJ1-1, is DTGVSQNPRHKITKRGQNVTFRCDPISEHNRLYWYRQTLGQGPEFLTYFQNEAQLEKSRLLSDRFSAERPKGSFSTLEIQRTEQGDSAMYLCASRETPNTEAFFGQGTRLTVV.